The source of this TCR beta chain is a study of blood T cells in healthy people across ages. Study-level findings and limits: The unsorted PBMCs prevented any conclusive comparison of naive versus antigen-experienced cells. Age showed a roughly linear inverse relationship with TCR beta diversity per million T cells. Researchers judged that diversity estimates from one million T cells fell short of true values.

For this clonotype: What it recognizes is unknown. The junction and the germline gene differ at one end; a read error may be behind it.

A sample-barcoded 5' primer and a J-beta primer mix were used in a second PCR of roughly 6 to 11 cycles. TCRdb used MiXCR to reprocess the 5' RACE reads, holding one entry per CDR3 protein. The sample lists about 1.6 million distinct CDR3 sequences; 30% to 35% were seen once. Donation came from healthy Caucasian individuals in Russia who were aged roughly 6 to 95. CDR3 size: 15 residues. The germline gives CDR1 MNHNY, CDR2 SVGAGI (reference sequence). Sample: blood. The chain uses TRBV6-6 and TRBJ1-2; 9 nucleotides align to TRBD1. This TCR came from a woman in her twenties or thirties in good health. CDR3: CANSYADRGTYGYTF. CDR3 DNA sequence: TGTGCCAACAGTTATGCGGACAGGGGAACTTATGGCTACACCTTC.